Listed below are T cell receptor beta chains from one sample, sequenced in a study of shared clonotypes between healthy human individuals. Profiling relied on immunoSEQ multiplex PCR, and the TCRdb table lists in-frame clones only, not all of them. The table includes more than 500,000 clones, about 95% detected once. Sequenced material: naive CD8+ T cells sorted from blood. The source is a woman under 40 in good health. Each CDR3 is given with its conserved first and last residue. D genes are given only for firm matches. Where a row states a size, it is once, few, many or the class of an expanded clone; other rows omit it.

cdr3_aa	cdr3_nt	clone_size	d_call	v_call	j_call
CASSKGRQYF	TGTGCCAGCAGTAAGGGCAGGCAGTACTTC	.	.	TRBV28	TRBJ2-7
CASTPENTDTQYF	TGTGCCAGCACCCCTGAGAACACAGATACGCAGTATTTT	.	.	TRBV11-1	TRBJ2-3
CASSPPGAGYEQYF	TGTGCCAGCAGTCCCCCGGGGGCAGGCTACGAGCAGTACTTC	.	.	TRBV28	TRBJ2-7
CASSYGYSGIETYEQYF	TGTGCCAGCAGCTACGGTTATAGCGGGATAGAAACCTACGAGCAGTACTTC	.	TRBD2	TRBV7-6	TRBJ2-7
CASSLDAEGKSYEQYF	TGTGCCAGCAGCTTGGATGCGGAGGGCAAGTCCTACGAGCAGTACTTC	.	.	TRBV5-6	TRBJ2-7
CASNGGPYNEQFF	TGTGCCAGTAATGGGGGACCCTACAATGAGCAGTTCTTC	.	.	TRBV19	TRBJ2-1
CSVEGGLTGYEQYF	TGCAGCGTTGAAGGGGGACTTACAGGGTACGAGCAGTACTTC	.	.	TRBV29-1	TRBJ2-7
CSVVSQGKETQYF	TGCAGCGTTGTGAGCCAGGGGAAAGAGACCCAGTACTTC	.	.	TRBV29-1	TRBJ2-5
CASSQSSGPRDYTF	TGCGCCAGCAGCCAGTCGTCCGGGCCGAGGGACTACACCTTC	.	.	TRBV4-1	TRBJ1-2
CAISLEGQAGANVLTF	TGTGCCATCAGTTTAGAGGGACAGGCTGGGGCCAACGTCCTGACTTTC	.	TRBD1	TRBV10-3	TRBJ2-6
CASSGSGQGHEQYF	TGTGCCAGCAGCGGCTCGGGACAGGGCCACGAGCAGTACTTC	.	TRBD1	TRBV7-8	TRBJ2-7
CASSLSGPGYYEQYF	TGTGCCAGCAGTTTATCGGGCCCGGGATACTACGAGCAGTACTTC	.	.	TRBV27	TRBJ2-7
CAWSESNNQPQHF	TGTGCCTGGAGTGAGTCCAATAATCAGCCCCAGCATTTT	once	.	TRBV30	TRBJ1-5
CASSESGGSNQPQHF	TGTGCCAGCAGTGAATCCGGGGGAAGCAATCAGCCCCAGCATTTT	.	.	TRBV2	TRBJ1-5